The clone carrying this T cell receptor beta chain came up a few times. Its cognate antigen is unknown. This specimen belongs to a study of cytomegalovirus exposure and HLA in healthy donors. Study-wide points: Most CMV-associated TCR beta chains were later found to appear HLA-restricted. Follow-up analysis later connected one missense variant in DCLRE1C with trimming of TCR beta V- and J-genes.

The CDR3 runs 14 residues. The V gene lost 0 bases and the J gene lost 6 bases, with 9 bases spanning the gap. Germline V gene sequence: CDR1 MNHEY, CDR2 SVGAGI. The PCR contained 60 Vbeta and 13 Jbeta primers. The protocol was immunoSEQ multiplex PCR, while the TCRdb copy is restricted to in-frame clones and leaves out a portion. This sample has 170,000 or so clones, with around 84% found just once. Among the donors, all were healthy bone marrow donors. V gene TRBV6-5 combines with J gene TRBJ2-1; D remains unclear. The TCR originated in a man between 50 and 59 years old in good health and CMV-seropositive. The material sequenced was PBMCs. The CDR3 here is CASSYSPGSNEQFF. The DNA of the CDR3 is TGTGCCAGCAGTTACTCGCCAGGATCCAATGAGCAGTTCTTC.